Listed below are T cell receptor beta chains from one sample, sequenced in a study of T cells in localized non-small cell lung cancer. TCRdb's table, derived via immunoSEQ multiplex PCR, lists solely in-frame clones and lacks some. The table lists over 15,000 clones, around 87% of them singletons, with roughly a quarter in the top ten. The sequencing here drew on peripheral blood mononuclear cells, taken before any cancer treatment. These receptor sequences come from a male donor at least 60 years old with stage II lung adenocarcinoma. Both conserved end residues are part of each CDR3. Each record gives: clone size, CDR3 length, V gene, J gene, D gene, CDR3 DNA, CDR3 protein. The D gene is left open where the match is weak. Only part of the rows carry a size: once, few, many, or a class if the clone is expanded.

once	16	TRBV5-1	TRBJ2-1	NA	TGCGCCAGCAGCTTAACTACGGGGGAGGCCGCGAATGAGCAGTTCTTC	CASSLTTGEAANEQFF
NA	13	TRBV11-3	TRBJ2-1	NA	TGTGCCAGCAGCTTAGATCCACAGATTCGTGAGTTCTTC	CASSLDPQIREFF
NA	12	TRBV27	TRBJ1-2	NA	TGTGCCAGCGGCACAGGAAACTATGGCTACACCTTC	CASGTGNYGYTF
NA	14	TRBV30	TRBJ1-1	NA	TGTGCCTGGAGTAGACAGTCACCGAACACTGAAGCTTTCTTT	CAWSRQSPNTEAFF
NA	11	TRBV4-1	TRBJ1-1	NA	TGCGCCAGCAGCCGCCGGGACCAATCTTTCTTT	CASSRRDQSFF
NA	14	TRBV9	TRBJ2-2	NA	TGTGCCAGCAGCGTTCGGAGGTTTGCAGGGGAGCTGTTTTTT	CASSVRRFAGELFF
once	19	TRBV5-8	TRBJ2-1	TRBD2	TGTGCCAGCAGCTTGGTAGGGACTAGCGGGACAATTTCCTACAATGAGCAGTTCTTC	CASSLVGTSGTISYNEQFF
NA	16	TRBV11-2	TRBJ2-1	NA	TGTGCCAGCAGGTTTGGGGCGTTTCGCTCCTACAATGAGCAGTTCTTC	CASRFGAFRSYNEQFF
NA	13	TRBV12-5	TRBJ1-2	NA	TGTGCTAGTGGGCTGACAGACAACTATGGCTACACCTTC	CASGLTDNYGYTF
NA	14	TRBV30	TRBJ2-5	TRBD1	TGTGCCTGGAGTGTACCGGACAGGGAGGAGACCCAGTACTTC	CAWSVPDREETQYF
NA	16	TRBV7-9	TRBJ2-3	TRBD1	TGTGCCAGCAGCTTAGGGGCCGGGACAGGCACAGATACGCAGTATTTT	CASSLGAGTGTDTQYF